These 5 T cell receptor beta chains were sequenced from one sample in a study of post-analysis software for immune sequencing data (dated by TCRdb to the mid-2010s). The library was prepared using PCR. The data were produced on an Illumina HiSeq 2500. Unique molecular identifiers were incorporated into TCR beta cDNA libraries to reduce PCR and sequencing biases. Clones were called with MiXCR by TCRdb after fastp trimmed the public reads at Q25, and only in-frame beta chains were retained. When rows share a CDR3 protein, they turn into one entry using the most common DNA and genes. The sample table holds 150,000 to 200,000 distinct CDR3 sequences, of which roughly 34% were seen once. The biggest ten clones account for 25% to 35% of the sample. According to the study, the label for this sample's time point signals: second blood draw from one MS patient after hematopoietic stem cell transplantation.

Sequenced material: blood, taken after autologous hematopoietic stem cell transplantation. The source of these receptors is a girl between 5 and 17 years old with multiple sclerosis. Donor details come from another sample of the same person, matched by shared clones.

The CDR3 DNA is TGCAGTGCTAGAGATCTGGGGACGAACACTGAAGCTTTCTTT. Translating it yields CSARDLGTNTEAFF. The chain is built from TRBV20-1 and TRBJ1-1, with D maybe TRBD1 (5 bases). Germline values: CDR1 DFQATT, CDR2 SNEGSKA (reference sequence). Trimming removed 0 bases at V and 1 base at J, with 9 bases between. This CDR3 spans 14 amino acids.

The chain joins TRBV5-1 to TRBJ2-3; D may be TRBD2 (5 bases). The germline V gene has CDR1 SGHRS and CDR2 YFSETQ. Trimming removed 4 bases from V and 0 bases from J, with 12 bases in between. This CDR3 is 15 amino acids long. The CDR3 loop reads CASSRRESSTDTQYF. The DNA for the CDR3 is TGCGCCAGCAGCCGACGGGAATCTAGCACAGATACGCAGTATTTT. The variable domain in full, completed from reference TRBV5-1 and TRBJ2-3, reads KAGVTQTPRYLIKTRGQQVTLSCSPISGHRSVSWYQQTPGQGLQFLFEYFSETQRNKGNFPGRFSGRQFSNSRSEMNVSTLELGDSALYLCASSRRESSTDTQYFGPGTRLTVL.

V gene TRBV15 combines with J gene TRBJ2-1, with D possibly matching TRBD1 (5 bases). The CDR3 consists of 18 residues. Trimming left V 4 bases short and J 6 bases short, with 25 bases between. Per germline, CDR1 LNHNV and CDR2 YYDKDF (reference sequence). The CDR3 here is CATSNIDLGAGWSNEQFF. DNA of the CDR3: TGTGCCACCAGCAATATCGACCTTGGGGCAGGGTGGAGCAATGAGCAGTTCTTC.

The chain is built from TRBV9 and TRBJ2-1; 12 nucleotides line up with TRBD1. Trimming at V came to 4 bases and at J to 6 bases, leaving 11 bases not matched to a gene. The germline V gene encodes CDR1 SGDLS and CDR2 YYNGEE. The CDR3 consists of 17 residues. The DNA of the CDR3 is TGTGCCAGCAGCCCCCGGTTAGGGGACAGGGGGCCCAATGAGCAGTTCTTC. Protein: CASSPRLGDRGPNEQFF.

This clonotype was observed a few times. This rearrangement joins TRBV24-1 to TRBJ2-1; D unclear. The V end was cut by 5 bases, the J end by 9 bases, with 19 bases between. The germline V gene encodes CDR1 KGHDR and CDR2 SFDVKD. CDR3 length: 15 residues. The CDR3 bases are TGTGCCACCAGTGCCCCGGCGCTAAAGGGTGGTGAGCAGTTCTTC. The encoded protein is CATSAPALKGGEQFF.